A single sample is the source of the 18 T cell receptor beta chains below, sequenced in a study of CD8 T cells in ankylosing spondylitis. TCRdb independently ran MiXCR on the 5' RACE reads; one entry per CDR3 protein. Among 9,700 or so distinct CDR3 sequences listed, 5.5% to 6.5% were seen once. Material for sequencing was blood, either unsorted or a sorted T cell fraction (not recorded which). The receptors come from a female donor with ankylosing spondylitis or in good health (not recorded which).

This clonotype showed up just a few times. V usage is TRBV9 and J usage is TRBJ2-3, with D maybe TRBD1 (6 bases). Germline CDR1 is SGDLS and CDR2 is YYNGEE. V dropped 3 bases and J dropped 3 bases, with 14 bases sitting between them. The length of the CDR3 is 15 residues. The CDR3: CASSASVGGTDTQYF. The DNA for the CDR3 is TGTGCCAGCAGCGCCAGTGTAGGGGGTACAGATACGCAGTATTTT.

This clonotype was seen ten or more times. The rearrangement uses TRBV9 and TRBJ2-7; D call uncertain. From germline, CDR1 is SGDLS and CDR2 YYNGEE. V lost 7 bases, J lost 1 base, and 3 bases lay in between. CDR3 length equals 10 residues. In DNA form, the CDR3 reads TGTGCCAGCGGGTCCTACGAGCAGTACTTC. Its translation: CASGSYEQYF. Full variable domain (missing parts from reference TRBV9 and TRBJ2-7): DSGVTQTPKHLITATGQRVTLRCSPRSGDLSVYWYQQSLDQGLQFLIQYYNGEERAKGNILERFSAQQFPDLHSELNLSSLELGDSALYFCASGSYEQYFGPGTRLTVT.

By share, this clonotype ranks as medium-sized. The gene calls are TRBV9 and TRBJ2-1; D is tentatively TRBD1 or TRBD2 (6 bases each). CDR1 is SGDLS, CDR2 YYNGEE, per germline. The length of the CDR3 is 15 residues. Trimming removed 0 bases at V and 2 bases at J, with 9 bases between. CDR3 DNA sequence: TGTGCCAGCAGCGTAGTGGGGGGCGCCTACAATGAGCAGTTCTTC. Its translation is CASSVVGGAYNEQFF.

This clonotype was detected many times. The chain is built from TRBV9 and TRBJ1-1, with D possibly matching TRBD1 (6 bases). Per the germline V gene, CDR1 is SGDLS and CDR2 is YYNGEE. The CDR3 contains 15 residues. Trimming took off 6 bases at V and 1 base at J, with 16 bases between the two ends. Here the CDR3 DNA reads TGTGCCAGCAATCGGGGACAACGGGGGAACACTGAAGCTTTCTTT. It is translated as CASNRGQRGNTEAFF. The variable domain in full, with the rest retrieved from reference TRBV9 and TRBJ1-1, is DSGVTQTPKHLITATGQRVTLRCSPRSGDLSVYWYQQSLDQGLQFLIQYYNGEERAKGNILERFSAQQFPDLHSELNLSSLELGDSALYFCASNRGQRGNTEAFFGQGTRLTVV.

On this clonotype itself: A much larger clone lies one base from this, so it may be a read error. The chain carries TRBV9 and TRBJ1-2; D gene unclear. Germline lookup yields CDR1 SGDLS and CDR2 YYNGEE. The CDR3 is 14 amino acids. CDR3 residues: CASSVDMVPYGHTF. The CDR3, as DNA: TGTGCCAGCAGCGTAGATATGGTTCCTTATGGCCACACCTTC.

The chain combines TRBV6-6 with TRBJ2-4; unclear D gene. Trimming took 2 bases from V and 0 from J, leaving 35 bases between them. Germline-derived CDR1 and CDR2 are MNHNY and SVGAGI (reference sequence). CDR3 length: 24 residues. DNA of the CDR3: TGTGCCAGCAGTTACCTTGTCCCTTCTTACCCGTTTTTGTTTCGTCACGAAGCCAAAAACATTCAGTACTTC. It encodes CASSYLVPSYPFLFRHEAKNIQYF.

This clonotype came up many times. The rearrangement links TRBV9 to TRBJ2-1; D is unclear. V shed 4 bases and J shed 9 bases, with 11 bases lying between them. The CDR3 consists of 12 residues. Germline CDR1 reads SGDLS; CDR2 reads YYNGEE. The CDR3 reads CASSRRVAEQFF. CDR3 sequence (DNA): TGTGCCAGCAGCCGAAGGGTAGCTGAGCAGTTCTTC.

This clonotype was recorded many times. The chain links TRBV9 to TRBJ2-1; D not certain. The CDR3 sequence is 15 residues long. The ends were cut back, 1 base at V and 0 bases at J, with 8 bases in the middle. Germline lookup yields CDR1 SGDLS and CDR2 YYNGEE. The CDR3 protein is CASSVFLNSYNEQFF. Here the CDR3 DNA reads TGTGCCAGCAGCGTATTTCTCAACTCCTACAATGAGCAGTTCTTC.

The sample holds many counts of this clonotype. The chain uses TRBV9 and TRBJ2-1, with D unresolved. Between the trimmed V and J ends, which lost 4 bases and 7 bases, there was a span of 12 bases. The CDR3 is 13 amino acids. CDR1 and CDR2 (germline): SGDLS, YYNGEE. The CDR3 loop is CASSHWGGNEQFF. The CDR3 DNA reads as TGTGCCAGCAGCCACTGGGGTGGGAATGAGCAGTTCTTC.

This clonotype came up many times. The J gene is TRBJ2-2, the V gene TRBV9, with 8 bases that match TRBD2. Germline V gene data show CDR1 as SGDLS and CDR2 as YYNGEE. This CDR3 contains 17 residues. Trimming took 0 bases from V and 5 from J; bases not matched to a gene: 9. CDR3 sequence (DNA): TGTGCCAGCAGCGTAGCCCTTGGCGGGGGGAGGACCGGGGAGCTGTTTTTT. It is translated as CASSVALGGGRTGELFF.

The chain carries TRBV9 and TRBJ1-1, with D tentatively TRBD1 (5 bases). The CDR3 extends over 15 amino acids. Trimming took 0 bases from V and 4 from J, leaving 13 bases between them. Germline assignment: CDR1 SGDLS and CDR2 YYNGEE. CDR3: CASSVGQGAGTEAFF. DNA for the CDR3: TGTGCCAGCAGCGTAGGGCAGGGAGCGGGCACTGAAGCTTTCTTT.

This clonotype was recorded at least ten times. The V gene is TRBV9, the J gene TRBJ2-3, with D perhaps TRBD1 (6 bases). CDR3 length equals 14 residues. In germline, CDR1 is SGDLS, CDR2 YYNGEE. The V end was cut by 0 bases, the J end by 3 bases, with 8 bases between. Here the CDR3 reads CASSVGQGTDTQYF. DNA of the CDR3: TGTGCCAGCAGCGTAGGGCAGGGGACAGATACGCAGTATTTT.

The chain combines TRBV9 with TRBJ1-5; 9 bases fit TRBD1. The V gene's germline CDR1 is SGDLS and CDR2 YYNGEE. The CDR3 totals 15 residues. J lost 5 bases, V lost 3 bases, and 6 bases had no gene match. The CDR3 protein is CASSATGTGYQPQHF. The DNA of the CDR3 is TGTGCCAGCAGCGCAACCGGGACAGGGTATCAGCCCCAGCATTTT.

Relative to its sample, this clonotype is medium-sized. CDR3: CASSLTRDRGMADTQYF. In DNA, the CDR3 is TGTGCCAGCAGCTTAACACGGGACAGGGGGATGGCAGATACGCAGTATTTT. The genes are TRBV9 and TRBJ2-3; 11 bases map to TRBD1. The J segment lost 4 bases and the V segment lost 4 bases, leaving 11 bases of the junction unmatched. Germline V gene sequence: CDR1 SGDLS, CDR2 YYNGEE. The CDR3 extends over 17 amino acids.

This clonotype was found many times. In DNA form, the CDR3 reads TGTGCCAGCAGCGTACCCCAGTCTAGCACAGATACGCAGTATTTT. Amino acids: CASSVPQSSTDTQYF. This chain joins TRBV9 and TRBJ2-3; unclear D gene. The CDR3 runs to 15 residues. Germline V gene lookup returns CDR1 SGDLS and CDR2 YYNGEE. V lost 1 base to trimming and J lost 0 bases, with 9 bases between them.

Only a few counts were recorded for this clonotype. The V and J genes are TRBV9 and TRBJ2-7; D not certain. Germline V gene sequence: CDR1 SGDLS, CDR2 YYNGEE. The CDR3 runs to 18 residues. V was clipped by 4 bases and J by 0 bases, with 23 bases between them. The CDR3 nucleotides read TGTGCCAGCAGCCCCGAGGTCCGGAGCGAAGGCTCCTCCTACGAGCAGTACTTC. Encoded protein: CASSPEVRSEGSSYEQYF.

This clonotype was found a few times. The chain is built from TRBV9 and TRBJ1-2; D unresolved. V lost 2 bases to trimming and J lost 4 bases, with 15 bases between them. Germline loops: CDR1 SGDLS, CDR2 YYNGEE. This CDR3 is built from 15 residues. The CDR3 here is CASSVGSADLYGYTF. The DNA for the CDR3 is TGTGCCAGCAGCGTTGGAAGCGCGGACCTCTATGGCTACACCTTC.

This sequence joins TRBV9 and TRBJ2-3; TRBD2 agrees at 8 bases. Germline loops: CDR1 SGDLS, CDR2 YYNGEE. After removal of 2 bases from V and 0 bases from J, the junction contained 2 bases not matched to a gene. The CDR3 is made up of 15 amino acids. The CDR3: CASSVRLASTDTQYF. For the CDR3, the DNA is TGTGCCAGCAGCGTGAGACTAGCGAGCACAGATACGCAGTATTTT. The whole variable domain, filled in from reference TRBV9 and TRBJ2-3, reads DSGVTQTPKHLITATGQRVTLRCSPRSGDLSVYWYQQSLDQGLQFLIQYYNGEERAKGNILERFSAQQFPDLHSELNLSSLELGDSALYFCASSVRLASTDTQYFGPGTRLTVL.